The 24 T cell receptor beta chains below come from one sample, sequenced in a study of T cell repertoires in cytomegalovirus infection. In TCRdb, the reads were re-called with MiXCR into one record per CDR3 protein. The sample consists of more than 200,000 distinct CDR3 sequences, around 9% of them appearing once. Input material: PBMCs. These receptor sequences come from a human donor in good health (CMV status not recorded). Some clones in this sample may be carry-over from other donors' samples.

This clonotype has a count of ten or more. This chain joins TRBV7-2 and TRBJ1-1, with 7 nucleotides matching TRBD1. From germline, CDR1 is SGHTA and CDR2 FQGNSA. The CDR3 loop spans 15 amino acids. With V trimmed by 5 bases and J by 6 bases, 12 bases remained unmatched. The CDR3 is CASSPSLTGKSEAFF. The CDR3 nucleotides read TGTGCCAGCAGCCCGTCTTTGACAGGGAAGTCTGAAGCTTTCTTT.

This clonotype was seen ten or more times. This chain links TRBV5-6 with TRBJ1-6, with D hard to call. Per germline, CDR1 SGHDT and CDR2 YYEEEE. Trimming removed 0 bases from V and 10 bases from J, with 11 bases in between. The CDR3 sequence is 14 residues long. CDR3 protein: CASSLERVRSPLHF. CDR3 bases: TGTGCCAGCAGCTTGGAACGGGTCCGCTCACCCCTCCACTTT.

This clonotype occurred many times. J is TRBJ1-1 and V is TRBV20-1; unclear D gene. The V end lost 5 bases, the J end lost 8 bases, and 12 bases lay between the germline ends. Looked up from germline, CDR1 is DFQATT and CDR2 is SNEGSKA (reference sequence). This CDR3 is built from 11 residues. CDR3: CSASWGLEAFF. The CDR3 DNA reads as TGCAGTGCTTCTTGGGGTCTCGAAGCTTTCTTT.

The rearrangement links TRBV20-1 to TRBJ2-7, with 9 bases matching TRBD2. The CDR3 runs 14 residues. From germline, CDR1 is DFQATT and CDR2 SNEGSKA (reference sequence). V gave up 2 bases and J gave up 6 bases; unmatched junction bases: 8. CDR3 DNA: TGCAGTGCTAGATCGCCTAGCGGGATGGTCGAGCAGTACTTC. Its translation: CSARSPSGMVEQYF.

This clonotype was picked up a small number of times. This chain uses TRBV7-2 with TRBJ2-1; 11 positions agree with TRBD1. The V and J ends lost 3 bases and 5 bases, in that order; junction bases with no gene match: 3. Germline-derived CDR1 and CDR2 are SGHTA and FQGNSA. The CDR3 has 15 residues. The CDR3 loop is CASSLWTGGNNEQFF. The CDR3 DNA follows: TGTGCCAGCAGCTTGTGGACAGGGGGCAACAATGAGCAGTTCTTC.

About this clonotype: Just one base apart from a much larger clone, this may be a read error. The rearrangement joins TRBV7-2 to TRBJ1-5; D gene unclear. The CDR3 spans 15 residues. Germline V gene sequence: CDR1 SGHTA, CDR2 FQGNSA. The CDR3 DNA reads TGTGCCACCAGCTTAGGGCACTACAGCAATCAGCCCCAGCATTTT. Its protein is CATSLGHYSNQPQHF. Full variable domain (rest looked up from reference TRBV7-2 and TRBJ1-5): GAGVSQSPSNKVTEKGKDVELRCDPISGHTALYWYRQSLGQGLEFLIYFQGNSAPDKSGLPSDRFSAERTGGSVSTLTIQRTQQEDSAVYLCATSLGHYSNQPQHFGDGTRLSIL.

The sample holds many counts of this clonotype. This chain links TRBV28 with TRBJ1-1; D uncertain. The CDR3 sequence is 10 residues long. Germline lookup yields CDR1 MDHEN and CDR2 SYDVKM. Trimming cost V 8 bases and J 4 bases, with 5 bases left between them. The CDR3 DNA is TGTGCCAGCCGATCCACTGAAGCTTTCTTT. Its protein is CASRSTEAFF.

This clonotype was observed many times. The V gene is TRBV7-2, the J gene TRBJ2-4; 10 bases are shared with TRBD1. This CDR3 contains 18 residues. V trimming: 4 bases; J trimming: 0 bases; junction bases outside the gene matches: 9. The germline V gene encodes CDR1 SGHTA and CDR2 FQGNSA. CDR3 residues: CASSSTGTGVIAKNIQYF. Written as DNA, the CDR3 is TGTGCCAGCAGCTCCACCGGGACAGGGGTTATAGCCAAAAACATTCAGTACTTC.

This clonotype was recorded many times. The chain recombines TRBV2 with TRBJ2-1; TRBD2 matches 10 bases. The CDR3 consists of 16 residues. Germline CDR1 reads SNHLY; CDR2 reads FYNNEI. With 7 bases clipped from V and 1 base from J, the junction kept 7 bases outside the gene matches. The CDR3 DNA reads as TGTGCCAGCACCCCACCGGGACTAGCGTCCTACAATGAGCAGTTCTTC. This gives the protein CASTPPGLASYNEQFF.

The chain joins TRBV29-1 to TRBJ2-3; TRBD1 matches at 8 bases. Germline CDR1 and CDR2: SQVTM and ANQGSEA. The length of the CDR3 is 13 residues. V lost 7 bases to trimming and J lost 2 bases; unmatched junction nucleotides: 5. CDR3 in DNA: TGCAGCGGTTTCAGGGGGCCCACAGATACGCAGTATTTT. It codes for CSGFRGPTDTQYF.

This clonotype was seen ten or more times. The chain uses TRBV7-2 and TRBJ1-3; no firm D call. V was clipped by 1 base and J by 2 bases, with 6 bases between them. The CDR3 is 14 amino acids. Germline assignment: CDR1 SGHTA and CDR2 FQGNSA. The CDR3 region is CASSLGPAGNTIYF. The DNA for the CDR3 is TGTGCCAGCAGCTTAGGGCCAGCTGGAAACACCATATATTTT.

This clonotype was seen a handful of times. This chain links TRBV4-3 with TRBJ2-1; 11 nucleotides align to TRBD2. The CDR3 consists of 20 residues. V was pared by 0 bases and J by 3 bases, with 13 bases of the junction left unmatched. CDR1 and CDR2 (germline): LGHNA, YSLEER. This chain's CDR3 is CASSQDESSGGAGGYNEQFF. The CDR3 nucleotides read TGCGCCAGCAGCCAAGATGAGAGTAGCGGGGGGGCCGGGGGCTACAATGAGCAGTTCTTC.

J is TRBJ2-7 and V is TRBV11-2; no definite D call. The CDR3 contains 13 residues. Germline V gene data show CDR1 as SGHAT and CDR2 as FQNNGV. V was pared by 3 bases and J by 5 bases, with 11 bases between. This chain's CDR3 is CASSFKNSDEQYF. The CDR3 DNA is TGTGCCAGCAGCTTTAAGAACTCGGACGAGCAGTACTTC.

In its sample, this clonotype was seen many times. The chain combines TRBV7-2 with TRBJ2-3; no definite D call. The CDR3 totals 12 residues. Germline lookup yields CDR1 SGHTA and CDR2 FQGNSA. Trimming cost V 7 bases and J 6 bases, with 11 bases left between them. The CDR3 sequence: CASTPVTDTQYF. The CDR3 DNA is TGTGCCAGCACCCCAGTTACGGATACGCAGTATTTT.

This clonotype has at least ten counts. The chain uses TRBV7-6 and TRBJ2-2; D remains unclear. Trimming removed 2 bases at V and 4 bases at J, with 11 bases between. The CDR3 loop spans 15 amino acids. Germline CDR1 SGHVS, CDR2 FNYEAQ. CDR3 loop: CASSLTPLPTGELFF. The CDR3 DNA reads as TGTGCCAGCAGCTTAACCCCACTCCCCACCGGGGAGCTGTTTTTT. Full variable domain (outside the CDR3, taken from reference TRBV7-6 and TRBJ2-2): GAGVSQSPRYKVTKRGQDVALRCDPISGHVSLYWYRQALGQGPEFLTYFNYEAQQDKSGLPNDRFSAERPEGSISTLTIQRTEQRDSAMYRCASSLTPLPTGELFFGEGSRLTVL.

This clonotype was seen repeatedly, ten times or more. V usage is TRBV6-6 and J usage is TRBJ2-1; D call uncertain. The CDR3 has 17 amino acids. The V and J ends lost 4 bases and 5 bases respectively, with 21 bases between them. Germline V gene lookup returns CDR1 MNHNY and CDR2 SVGAGI (reference sequence). CDR3 residues: CASSSSVSTLLDNEQFF. The CDR3 bases are TGTGCCAGCAGTTCATCCGTCTCCACGCTCCTAGACAATGAGCAGTTCTTC.

This clonotype was recorded many times. The CDR3 loop is CSARENELYRYF. For the CDR3, the DNA is TGCAGTGCTAGAGAAAATGAGCTGTATCGGTACTTC. This chain links TRBV20-1 with TRBJ2-7; the D is unclear. V was shortened by 0 bases and J by 12 bases, with 15 bases between the two germline ends. Germline values: CDR1 DFQATT, CDR2 SNEGSKA (reference sequence). The CDR3 contains 12 residues.

This clonotype was detected ten times or more. An end of the junction does not agree with germline; a read error may underlie this. The rearrangement links TRBV7-2 to TRBJ1-2, with D possibly TRBD1 on 5 matching bases. CDR3 length: 15 residues. Looked up from germline, CDR1 is SGHTA and CDR2 is FQGNSA. CDR3 residues: CASSLAQGRNYGYTF. Written as DNA, the CDR3 is TGTGCCAGCAGCCTCGCCCAGGGTAGGAACTACGGCTACACCTTC.

This clonotype was observed at least ten times. The chain employs TRBV6-6 and TRBJ1-6; D unclear. Germline loops: CDR1 MNHNY, CDR2 SVGAGI (reference sequence). This CDR3 has 12 residues. Trimming pared 6 bases from V and 14 bases from J, leaving 14 bases between. The CDR3 bases are TGTGCCAGCAGCCTAGACCGGGCGACCCTCCACTTT. Protein: CASSLDRATLHF.

This clonotype has a handful of counts. The V and J genes are TRBV25-1 and TRBJ1-2, with TRBD1 identical over 8 bases. Germline values: CDR1 MGHDK, CDR2 SYGVNS. This CDR3 spans 13 amino acids. Unmatched junction bases numbered 6, after V lost 5 bases and J lost 7 bases. The CDR3 nucleotides are TGTGCCAGCAGTTTTAAGACAGGGGCTGGCTACACCTTC. It specifies CASSFKTGAGYTF.

The chain recombines TRBV7-2 with TRBJ1-6, with 11 bases identical to TRBD1. Trimming took 5 bases from V and 7 from J; bases not matched to a gene: 4. The CDR3 loop spans 15 amino acids. Germline loops: CDR1 SGHTA, CDR2 FQGNSA. CDR3 protein: CASSRGTGGNSPLHF. CDR3 in DNA: TGTGCCAGCAGCCGAGGGACAGGGGGGAATTCACCCCTCCACTTT.

The sample holds many counts of this clonotype. The V call is TRBV7-2, the J call TRBJ2-1; TRBD1 matches at 10 bases. CDR3 length: 15 residues. Trimming at V came to 3 bases and at J to 5 bases, leaving 4 bases not matched to a gene. Per the germline V gene, CDR1 is SGHTA and CDR2 is FQGNSA. CDR3 residues: CASSFDRGLNNEQFF. For the CDR3, the DNA is TGTGCCAGCAGCTTCGACAGGGGGCTGAACAATGAGCAGTTCTTC.

This clonotype was counted a few times. The rearrangement uses TRBV15 and TRBJ2-3; unclear D gene. Trimming shortened V by 2 bases and J by 1 base, and 1 base separated the two germline ends. From germline, CDR1 is LNHNV and CDR2 YYDKDF (reference sequence). The CDR3 totals 12 residues. CDR3 region: CATSRRTDTQYF. CDR3 coding DNA: TGTGCCACCAGCAGACGCACAGATACGCAGTATTTT.

This clonotype was detected ten times or more. J is TRBJ2-1 and V is TRBV7-2, with 7 bases aligning to TRBD2. The CDR3 extends over 14 amino acids. V lost 5 bases and J lost 8; bases outside the gene matches: 9. Germline CDR1 reads SGHTA; CDR2 reads FQGNSA. The CDR3 sequence: CASSPRGRGYEQFF. Here the CDR3 DNA reads TGTGCCAGCAGCCCCCGGGGGAGGGGATATGAGCAGTTCTTC.